This T cell receptor beta chain was identified during a study of T-cell reconstitution after alpha-beta-depleted transplantation in children (dated by TCRdb to 2016 to 2017). Notes on the research overall: Using TCR repertoire profiling, the study quantitatively followed how T-cell immune reconstitution unfolded in children after TCRalphabeta/CD19-depleted allogeneic hematopoietic cell transplantation. The full study reports these points: Over subsequent months, a decline in hyperexpanded clone frequencies was noted, and after one year, T-cell counts and TCRbeta diversity were mostly ascribed to newly produced T cells. The apparently early alphabetaT-cell count recovery about two months after transplant was reportedly dependent on only several hundred rapidly expanded clones derived from non-depleted graft cells. In some patients, the high TCRbeta diversity seen at day 60 was put down to recipient T cells and intrathymic progenitors that had survived conditioning.

Libraries were constructed by PCR. TCRdb names Illumina HiSeq 2500 as the instrument used. TCR library preparation used molecular barcoding, with unique molecular identifiers applied to normalize quantification of the TCRbeta repertoire. TCRdb reworked the public reads: Q25 trimming with fastp, MiXCR clone assembly, productive beta chains retained. Entries are consolidated by CDR3 protein sequence, retaining the most common genes and DNA. The sample data list 700,000 to 950,000 distinct CDR3 sequences, and 16% of these were observed just once. The biggest ten clones account for around 4.5% of the sample. The treatment or condition label on this specimen signifies: allogeneic hematopoietic cell transplantation with graft depleted of TCRalphabeta T cells and CD19 B cells. The children who served as transplant recipients had been given grafts of TCRalphabeta/CD19-depleted allogeneic hematopoietic cells.

Remarks on this clonotype: What antigen it recognizes has not been identified. Base qualities were left out, and no much larger clone turns up one base away.

CDR3 length: 14 amino acids, cysteine to phenylalanine. Just CDR3 DNA is preserved here, 42 bases in frame from base 1. Via the germline V gene, CDR1 is LGHNA and CDR2 YNFKEQ. Trimming removed 0 bases from V and 4 bases from J, leaving 7 bases between the germline ends. Sequenced material: PBMCs, mostly from graft donor cells, taken 360 days after TCRalphabeta/CD19-depleted stem cell transplant. The clonotype comes from a male patient younger than 18 who had a stem cell transplant for acute lymphoblastic leukemia, so the T cells may come from the graft donor. The rearrangement combines TRBV4-2 with TRBJ2-1; the D gene is not confidently resolved. This receptor has the CDR3 CASSQDAAYNEQFF. The sequenced DNA: TGTGCCAGCAGCCAAGACGCTGCTTACAATGAGCAGTTCTTC.